This TCR beta chain is drawn from a study of T cells in narcolepsy. Findings and caveats of the study: Comparing one patient's CSF and blood CD4+ clonotypes highlighted HCRT- and TRIB2-specific autoreactive clonotypes.

Worth noting for this clone: Its antigen is currently unknown.

Sequenced by immunoSEQ multiplex PCR; TCRdb stores in-frame clones only, minus some. The sample lists fewer than 40,000 clones; roughly 87% were seen once. This CDR3 spans 16 amino acids. The germline CDR1 and CDR2 sequences are LGHNA and YNFKEQ. The germline V and J ends were trimmed by 0 bases and 1 base, with 12 bases remaining between them. Sequencing input: CD45RA- memory CD4+ T cells from PBMCs. The sequence was obtained from a human donor with narcolepsy. V gene TRBV4-2 combines with J gene TRBJ1-1; TRBD1 might be the D (5 bases). The CDR3: CASSQDRGGKNTEAFF. CDR3 sequence (DNA): TGTGCCAGCAGCCAAGATCGGGGCGGTAAGAACACTGAAGCTTTCTTT.